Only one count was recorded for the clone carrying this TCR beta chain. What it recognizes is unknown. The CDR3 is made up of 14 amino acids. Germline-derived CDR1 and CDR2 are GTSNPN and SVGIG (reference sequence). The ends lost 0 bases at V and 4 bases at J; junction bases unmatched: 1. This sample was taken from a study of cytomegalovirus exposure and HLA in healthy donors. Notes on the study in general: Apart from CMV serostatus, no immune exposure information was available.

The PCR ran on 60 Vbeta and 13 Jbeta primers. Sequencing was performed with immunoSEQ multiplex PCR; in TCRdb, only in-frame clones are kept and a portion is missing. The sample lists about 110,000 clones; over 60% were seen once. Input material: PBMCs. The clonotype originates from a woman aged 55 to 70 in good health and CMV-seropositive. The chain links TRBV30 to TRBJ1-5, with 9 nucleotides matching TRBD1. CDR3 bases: TGTGCCTGGAGTGTAGGACAGGGGAATCAGCCCCAGCATTTT. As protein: CAWSVGQGNQPQHF.